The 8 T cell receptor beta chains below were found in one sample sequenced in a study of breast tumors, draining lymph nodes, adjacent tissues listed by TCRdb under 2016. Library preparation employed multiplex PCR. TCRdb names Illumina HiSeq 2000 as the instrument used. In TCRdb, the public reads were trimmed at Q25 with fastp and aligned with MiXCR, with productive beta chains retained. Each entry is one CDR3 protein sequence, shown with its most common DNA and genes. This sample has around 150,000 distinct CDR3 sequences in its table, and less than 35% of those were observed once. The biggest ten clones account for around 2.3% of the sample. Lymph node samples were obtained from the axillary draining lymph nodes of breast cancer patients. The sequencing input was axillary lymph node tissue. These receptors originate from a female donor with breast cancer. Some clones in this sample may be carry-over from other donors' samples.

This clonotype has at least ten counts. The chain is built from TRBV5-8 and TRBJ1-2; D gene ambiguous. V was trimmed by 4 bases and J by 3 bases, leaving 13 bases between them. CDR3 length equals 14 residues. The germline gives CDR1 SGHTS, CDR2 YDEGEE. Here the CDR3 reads CASSAVGSDYGYTF. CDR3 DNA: TGTGCCAGCAGCGCGGTTGGTTCGGACTATGGCTACACCTTC. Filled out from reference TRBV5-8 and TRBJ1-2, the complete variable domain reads EAGVTQSPTHLIKTRGQQATLRCSPISGHTSVYWYQQALGLGLQFLLWYDEGEERNRGNFPPRFSGRQFPNYSSELNVNALELEDSALYLCASSAVGSDYGYTFGSGTRLTVV.

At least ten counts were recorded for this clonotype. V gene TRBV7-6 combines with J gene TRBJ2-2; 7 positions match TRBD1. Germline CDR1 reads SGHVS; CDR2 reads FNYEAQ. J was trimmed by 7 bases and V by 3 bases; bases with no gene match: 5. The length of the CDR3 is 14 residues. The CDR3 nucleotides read TGTGCCAGCAGCTTGACAGGGTGGGACGGGGAGCTGTTTTTT. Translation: CASSLTGWDGELFF.

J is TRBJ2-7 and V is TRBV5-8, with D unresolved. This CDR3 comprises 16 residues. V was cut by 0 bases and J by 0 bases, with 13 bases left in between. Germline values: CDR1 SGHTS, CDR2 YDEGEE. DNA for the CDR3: TGTGCCAGCAGCTTGGCCATGGCAGCGAGCTCCTACGAGCAGTACTTC. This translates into CASSLAMAASSYEQYF.

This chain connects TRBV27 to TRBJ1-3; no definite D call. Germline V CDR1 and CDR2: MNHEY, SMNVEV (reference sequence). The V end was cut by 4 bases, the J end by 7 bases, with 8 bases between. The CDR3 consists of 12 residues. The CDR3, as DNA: TGTGCCAGCAGTTCCAGCAGGAACACCATATATTTT. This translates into CASSSSRNTIYF.

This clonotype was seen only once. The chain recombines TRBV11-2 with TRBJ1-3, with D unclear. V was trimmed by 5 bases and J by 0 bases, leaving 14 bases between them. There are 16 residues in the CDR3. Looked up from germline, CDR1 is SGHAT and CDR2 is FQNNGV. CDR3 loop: CASSPPGPLSGNTIYF. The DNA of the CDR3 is TGTGCCAGCAGCCCGCCCGGACCCCTCTCTGGAAACACCATATATTTT.

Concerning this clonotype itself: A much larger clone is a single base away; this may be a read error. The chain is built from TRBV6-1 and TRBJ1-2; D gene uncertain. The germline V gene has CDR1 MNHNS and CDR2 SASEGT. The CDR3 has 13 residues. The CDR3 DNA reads TGTGCAGCAAGGCCAGCCTTTGGCTATGGCTACACCTTC. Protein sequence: CAARPAFGYGYTF.

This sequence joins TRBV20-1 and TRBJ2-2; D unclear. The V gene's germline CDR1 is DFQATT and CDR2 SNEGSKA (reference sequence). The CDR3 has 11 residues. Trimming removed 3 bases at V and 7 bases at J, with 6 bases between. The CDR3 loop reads CSASLSGELFF. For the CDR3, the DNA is TGCAGTGCTAGCCTTAGCGGGGAGCTGTTTTTT.

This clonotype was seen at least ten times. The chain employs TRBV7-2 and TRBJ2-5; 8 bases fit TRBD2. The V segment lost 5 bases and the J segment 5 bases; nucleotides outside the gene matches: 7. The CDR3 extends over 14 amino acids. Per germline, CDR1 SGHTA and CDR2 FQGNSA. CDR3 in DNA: TGTGCCAGCAGCCGGGGGGGCGGGTTGGAGACCCAGTACTTC. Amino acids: CASSRGGGLETQYF.